This paragraph covers one TCR beta chain sequence. Other DNA sequences of this sample code for an identical CDR3. This specimen comes from a study of cytomegalovirus exposure and HLA in healthy donors. PCR was performed using 60 Vbeta and 13 Jbeta primers. Clones were read by immunoSEQ multiplex PCR, and TCRdb kept only the in-frame ones, dropping some. This table holds more than 85,000 clones, approximately 81% found once. Germline CDR1 reads WSHSY; CDR2 reads SAAADI. V was shortened by 2 bases and J by 2 bases, with 8 bases between the two germline ends. The CDR3 extends over 14 amino acids. Although they were nominally healthy when sampled, donors likely had unrecorded immune exposures.

This chain joins TRBV10-2 and TRBJ2-3; D possibly corresponds to TRBD1 (5 bases). The sample consisted of PBMCs. The receptor was isolated from a male donor in good health and CMV-seropositive. Written as DNA, the CDR3 is TGCGCCAGCAGTGAGCAGGGATCCACAGATACGCAGTATTTT. It specifies CASSEQGSTDTQYF.